This T cell receptor beta chain was sequenced in a study of blood T cell repertoires in COVID-19. Repertoires were generated with immunoSEQ multiplex PCR, while TCRdb's copy carries only in-frame clones and drops some. The sample yields around 280,000 clones, 70% to 90% seen once. Material for sequencing was PBMCs or T cells enriched from blood (not recorded which). The source is a woman aged 40 to 50 who had recovered from COVID-19.

The CDR3 DNA follows: TGCAGTGCTAGTGGAGGGTACGGGCAGCCCCAGCATTTT. As protein: CSASGGYGQPQHF. This chain uses TRBV20-1 with TRBJ1-5; no definite D call. The CDR3 totals 13 residues. V lost 3 bases and J lost 7, with 13 bases in between. Germline CDR1 reads DFQATT; CDR2 reads SNEGSKA (reference sequence).